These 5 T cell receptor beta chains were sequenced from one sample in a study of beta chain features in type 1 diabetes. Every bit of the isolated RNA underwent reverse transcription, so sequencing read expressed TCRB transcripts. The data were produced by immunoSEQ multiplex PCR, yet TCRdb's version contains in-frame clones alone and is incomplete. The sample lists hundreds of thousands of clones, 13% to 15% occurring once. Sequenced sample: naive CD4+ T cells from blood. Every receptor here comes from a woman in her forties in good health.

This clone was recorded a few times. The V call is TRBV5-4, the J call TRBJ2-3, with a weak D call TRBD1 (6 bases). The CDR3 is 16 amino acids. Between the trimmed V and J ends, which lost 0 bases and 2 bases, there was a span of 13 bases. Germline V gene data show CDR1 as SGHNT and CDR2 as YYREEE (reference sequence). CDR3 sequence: CASSLASKGDTDTQYF. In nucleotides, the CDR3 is TGTGCCAGCAGCTTGGCCTCGAAGGGGGACACAGATACGCAGTATTTT. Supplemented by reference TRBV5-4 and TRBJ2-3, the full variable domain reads ETGVTQSPTHLIKTRGQQVTLRCSSQSGHNTVSWYQQALGQGPQFIFQYYREEENGRGNFPPRFSGLQFPNYSSELNVNALELDDSALYLCASSLASKGDTDTQYFGPGTRLTVL.

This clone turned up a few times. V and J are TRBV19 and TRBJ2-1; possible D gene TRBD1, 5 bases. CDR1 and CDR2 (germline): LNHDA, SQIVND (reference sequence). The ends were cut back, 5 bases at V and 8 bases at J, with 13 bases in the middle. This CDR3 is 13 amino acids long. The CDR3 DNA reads TGTGCCAGTAGTTGGCTCCAGGGTCATGAGCAGTTCTTC. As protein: CASSWLQGHEQFF. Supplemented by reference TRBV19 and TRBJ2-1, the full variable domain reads DGGITQSPKYLFRKEGQNVTLSCEQNLNHDAMYWYRQDPGQGLRLIYYSQIVNDFQKGDIAEGYSVSREKKESFPLTVTSAQKNPTAFYLCASSWLQGHEQFFGPGTRLTVL.

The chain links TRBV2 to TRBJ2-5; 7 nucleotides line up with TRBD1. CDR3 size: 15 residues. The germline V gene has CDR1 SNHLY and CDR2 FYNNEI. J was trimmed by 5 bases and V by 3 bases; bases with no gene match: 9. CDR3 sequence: CASSDNPQGSETQYF. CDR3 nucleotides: TGTGCCAGCAGTGACAACCCACAGGGGTCGGAGACCCAGTACTTC.

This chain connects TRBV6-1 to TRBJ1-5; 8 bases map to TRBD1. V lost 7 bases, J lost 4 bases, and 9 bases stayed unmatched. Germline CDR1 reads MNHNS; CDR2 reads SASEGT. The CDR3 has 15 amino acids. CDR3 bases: TGTGCCAGCAAAAACCGGGACAGGCTTAATCAGCCCCAGCATTTT. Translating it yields CASKNRDRLNQPQHF.

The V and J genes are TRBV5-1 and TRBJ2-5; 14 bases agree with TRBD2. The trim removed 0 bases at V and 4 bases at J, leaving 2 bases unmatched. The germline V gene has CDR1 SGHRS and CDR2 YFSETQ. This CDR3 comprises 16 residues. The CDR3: CASSLDGTSGGETQYF. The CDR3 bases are TGCGCCAGCAGCTTGGATGGGACTAGCGGGGGAGAGACCCAGTACTTC.